This TCR beta chain was documented in a study of blood T cells in healthy people across ages. This CDR3 has 14 residues. V was shortened by 5 bases and J by 0 bases, with 11 bases between the two germline ends. Per germline, CDR1 LNHDA and CDR2 SQIVND (reference sequence). This clonotype was observed at least ten times. Through a sample-barcoded 5' primer and a J-beta primer mix, a second PCR was run for roughly 6 to 12 cycles. TCRdb reprocessed the 5' RACE reads with MiXCR, giving one entry per CDR3 protein. The data show about 670,000 distinct CDR3 sequences, 52% seen once. This chain joins TRBV19 and TRBJ2-7; perhaps TRBD1 as D (6 bases). Input material: blood. The TCR originated in a woman aged 80 or over in good health. In DNA, the CDR3 is TGTGCCAGTAGTTCCACAGGGACCTCCTACGAGCAGTACTTC. This translates into CASSSTGTSYEQYF.